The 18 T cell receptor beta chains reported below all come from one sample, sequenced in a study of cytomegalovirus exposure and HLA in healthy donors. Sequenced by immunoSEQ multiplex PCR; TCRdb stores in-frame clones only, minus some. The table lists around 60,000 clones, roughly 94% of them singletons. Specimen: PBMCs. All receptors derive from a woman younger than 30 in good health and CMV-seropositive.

CDR3 residues: CASSFPTLEAFF. CDR3 coding DNA: TGTGCCAGCAGCTTCCCTACCCTGGAAGCTTTCTTT. This chain joins TRBV11-2 and TRBJ1-1; D unresolved. Per the germline V gene, CDR1 is SGHAT and CDR2 is FQNNGV. The CDR3 is 12 residues long. V was shortened by 3 bases and J by 8 bases, with 10 bases between the two germline ends.

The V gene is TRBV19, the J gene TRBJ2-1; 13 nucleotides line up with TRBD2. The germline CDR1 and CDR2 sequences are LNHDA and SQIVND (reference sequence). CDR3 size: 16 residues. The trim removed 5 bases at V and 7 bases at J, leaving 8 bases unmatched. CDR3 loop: CASSPGTSGMRNEQFF. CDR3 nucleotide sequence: TGTGCCAGTAGTCCTGGGACTAGCGGGATGAGGAATGAGCAGTTCTTC.

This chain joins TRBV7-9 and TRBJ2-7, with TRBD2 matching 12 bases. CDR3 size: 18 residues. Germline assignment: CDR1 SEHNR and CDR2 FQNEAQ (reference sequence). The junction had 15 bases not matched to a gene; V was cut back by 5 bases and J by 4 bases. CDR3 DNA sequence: TGTGCCAGCAGCCCCCCGGGACTAGCGGGCTTCAGCCCTTACGAGCAGTACTTC. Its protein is CASSPPGLAGFSPYEQYF.

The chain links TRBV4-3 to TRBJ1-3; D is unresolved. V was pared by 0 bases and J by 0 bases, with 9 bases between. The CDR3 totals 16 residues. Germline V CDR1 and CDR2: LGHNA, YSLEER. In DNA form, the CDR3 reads TGCGCCAGCAGCCAAGATTTACTGCACTCTGGAAACACCATATATTTT. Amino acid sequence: CASSQDLLHSGNTIYF.

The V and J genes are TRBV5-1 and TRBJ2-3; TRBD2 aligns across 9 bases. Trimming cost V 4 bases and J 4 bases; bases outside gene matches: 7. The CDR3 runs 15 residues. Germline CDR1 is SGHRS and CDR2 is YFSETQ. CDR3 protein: CASSAASGKADTQYF. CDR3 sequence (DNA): TGCGCCAGCAGCGCCGCTAGCGGGAAGGCAGATACGCAGTATTTT.

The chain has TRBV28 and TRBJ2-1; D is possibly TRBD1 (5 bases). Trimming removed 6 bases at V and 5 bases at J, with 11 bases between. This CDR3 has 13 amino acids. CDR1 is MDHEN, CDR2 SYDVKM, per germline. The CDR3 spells CASRNTGDNEQFF. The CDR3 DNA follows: TGTGCCAGCAGGAATACAGGCGACAATGAGCAGTTCTTC.

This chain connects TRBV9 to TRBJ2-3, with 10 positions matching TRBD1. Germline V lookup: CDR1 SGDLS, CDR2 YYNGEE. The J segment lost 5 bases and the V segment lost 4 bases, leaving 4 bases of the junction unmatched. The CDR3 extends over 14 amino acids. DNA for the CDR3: TGTGCCAGCAGCACGACAGGGGGCCTAGATACGCAGTATTTT. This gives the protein CASSTTGGLDTQYF.

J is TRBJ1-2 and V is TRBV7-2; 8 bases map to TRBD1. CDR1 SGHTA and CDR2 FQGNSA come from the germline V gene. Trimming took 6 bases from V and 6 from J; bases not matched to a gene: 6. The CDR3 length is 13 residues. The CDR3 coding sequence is TGTGCCAGCAGACCGGACAGGGATGATGGCTACACCTTC. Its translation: CASRPDRDDGYTF.

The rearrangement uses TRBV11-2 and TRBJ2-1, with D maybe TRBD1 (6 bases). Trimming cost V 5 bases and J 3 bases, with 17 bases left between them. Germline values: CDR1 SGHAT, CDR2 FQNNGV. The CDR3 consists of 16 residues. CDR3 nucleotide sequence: TGTGCCAGCAGCGACAACAGGGTCTCGATCTACAATGAGCAGTTCTTC. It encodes CASSDNRVSIYNEQFF.

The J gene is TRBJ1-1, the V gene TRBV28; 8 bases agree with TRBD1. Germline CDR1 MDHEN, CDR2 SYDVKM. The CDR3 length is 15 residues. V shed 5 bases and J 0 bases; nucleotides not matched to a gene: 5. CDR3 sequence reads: CASSLMDRVNTEAFF. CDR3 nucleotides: TGTGCCAGCAGTCTGATGGACAGGGTGAACACTGAAGCTTTCTTT. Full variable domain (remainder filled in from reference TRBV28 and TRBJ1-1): DVKVTQSSRYLVKRTGEKVFLECVQDMDHENMFWYRQDPGLGLRLIYFSYDVKMKEKGDIPEGYSVSREKKERFSLILESASTNQTSMYLCASSLMDRVNTEAFFGQGTRLTVV.

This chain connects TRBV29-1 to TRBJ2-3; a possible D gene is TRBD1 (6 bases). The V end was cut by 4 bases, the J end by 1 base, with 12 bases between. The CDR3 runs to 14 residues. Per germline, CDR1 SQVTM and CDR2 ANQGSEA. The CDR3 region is CSVVRTERTDTQYF. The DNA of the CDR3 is TGCAGCGTTGTCAGGACAGAGCGCACAGATACGCAGTATTTT.

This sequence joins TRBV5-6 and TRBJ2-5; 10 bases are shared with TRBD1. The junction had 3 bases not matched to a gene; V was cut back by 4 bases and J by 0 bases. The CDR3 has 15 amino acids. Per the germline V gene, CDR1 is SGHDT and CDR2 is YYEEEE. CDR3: CASSVGQGYQETQYF. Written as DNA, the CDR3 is TGTGCCAGCAGCGTGGGACAGGGGTACCAAGAGACCCAGTACTTC.

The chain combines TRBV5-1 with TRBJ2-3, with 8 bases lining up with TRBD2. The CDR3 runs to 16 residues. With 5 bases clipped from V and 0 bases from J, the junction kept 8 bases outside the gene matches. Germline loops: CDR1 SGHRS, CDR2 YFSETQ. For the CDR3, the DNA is TGCGCCAGCAGATATGAACTAGCGGCTAGCACAGATACGCAGTATTTT. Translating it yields CASRYELAASTDTQYF.

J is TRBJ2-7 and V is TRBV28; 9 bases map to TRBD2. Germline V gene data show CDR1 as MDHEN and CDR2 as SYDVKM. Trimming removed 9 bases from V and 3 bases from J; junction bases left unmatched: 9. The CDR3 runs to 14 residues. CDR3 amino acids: CASAPSGIFYEQYF. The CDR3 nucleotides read TGTGCCAGTGCGCCTAGCGGGATATTCTACGAGCAGTACTTC.

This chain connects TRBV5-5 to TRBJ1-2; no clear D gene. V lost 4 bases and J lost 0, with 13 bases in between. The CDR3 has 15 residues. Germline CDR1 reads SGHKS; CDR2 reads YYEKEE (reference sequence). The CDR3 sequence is CASSPQASANYGYTF. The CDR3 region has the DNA TGTGCCAGCAGCCCCCAGGCTTCAGCTAACTATGGCTACACCTTC.

The CDR3 loop is CASSFHEDTQYF. As DNA, the CDR3 is TGTGCCAGCAGCTTTCATGAGGATACGCAGTATTTT. The V and J genes are TRBV7-9 and TRBJ2-3; D not certain. In germline, CDR1 is SEHNR, CDR2 FQNEAQ (reference sequence). This CDR3 has 12 residues. V lost 3 bases, J lost 6 bases, and 7 bases lay in between.

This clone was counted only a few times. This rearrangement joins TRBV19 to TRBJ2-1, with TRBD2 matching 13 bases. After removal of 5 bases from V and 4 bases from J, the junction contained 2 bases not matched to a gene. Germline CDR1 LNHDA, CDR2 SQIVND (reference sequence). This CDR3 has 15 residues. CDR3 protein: CASSQTSGGYNEQFF. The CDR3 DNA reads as TGTGCCAGTAGTCAGACTAGCGGGGGGTACAATGAGCAGTTCTTC.

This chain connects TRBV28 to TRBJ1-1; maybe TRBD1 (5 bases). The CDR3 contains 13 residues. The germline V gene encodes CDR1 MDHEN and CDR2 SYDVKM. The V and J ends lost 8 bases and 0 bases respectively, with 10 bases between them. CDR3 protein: CASYDSMNTEAFF. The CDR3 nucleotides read TGTGCCAGCTATGACAGCATGAACACTGAAGCTTTCTTT. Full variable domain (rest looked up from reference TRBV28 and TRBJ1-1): DVKVTQSSRYLVKRTGEKVFLECVQDMDHENMFWYRQDPGLGLRLIYFSYDVKMKEKGDIPEGYSVSREKKERFSLILESASTNQTSMYLCASYDSMNTEAFFGQGTRLTVV.